One and the same sample provided the 22 T cell receptor beta chains below, sequenced in a study of blood T cell repertoires in COVID-19. Sequenced by immunoSEQ multiplex PCR; TCRdb stores in-frame clones only, minus some. The sample includes 65,000 to 95,000 clones, 75% to 90% seen only once; the top ten take roughly 12%. Sequenced input: peripheral blood. The receptors were sampled from a man aged 65-85 years with active or convalescent COVID-19.

The CDR3 DNA reads as TGTGCCAGCAGTTTACAGGGTGGGCAGGGGCATCAGCCCCAGCATTTT. It yields the protein CASSLQGGQGHQPQHF. The gene calls are TRBV28 and TRBJ1-5; tentative D call: TRBD1 (6 bases). Trimming stripped 2 bases from V and 5 bases from J, with 16 bases between. Germline loops: CDR1 MDHEN, CDR2 SYDVKM. This CDR3 contains 16 residues. Full variable domain (remainder filled in from reference TRBV28 and TRBJ1-5): DVKVTQSSRYLVKRTGEKVFLECVQDMDHENMFWYRQDPGLGLRLIYFSYDVKMKEKGDIPEGYSVSREKKERFSLILESASTNQTSMYLCASSLQGGQGHQPQHFGDGTRLSIL.

The chain links TRBV18 to TRBJ2-3, with D unclear. The length of the CDR3 is 13 residues. V was clipped by 1 base and J by 4 bases, with 6 bases between them. Germline V gene data show CDR1 as KGHSH and CDR2 as LQKENI. The CDR3 nucleotides are TGTGCCAGCTCACCACGACTGGCAGATACGCAGTATTTT. This sequence encodes CASSPRLADTQYF.

The CDR3 protein is CASSGVAGQPYEQYF. DNA of the CDR3: TGTGCCAGCAGCGGGGTGGCGGGGCAGCCCTACGAGCAGTACTTC. The J gene is TRBJ2-7, the V gene TRBV21-1; TRBD2 reflects the table's D call only, with no check against the DNA. TRBV21-1 is a pseudogene. The CDR3 loop spans 15 amino acids.

The chain combines TRBV30 with TRBJ1-2; no firm D call. Germline lookup yields CDR1 GTSNPN and CDR2 SVGIG (reference sequence). Trimming cost V 2 bases and J 0 bases, with 4 bases left between them. This CDR3 has 12 amino acids. Written as DNA, the CDR3 is TGTGCCTGGAGTATCTCTAACTATGGCTACACCTTC. Its protein product is CAWSISNYGYTF.

This rearrangement joins TRBV5-1 to TRBJ1-6, with D possibly matching TRBD1 (5 bases). V was cut by 0 bases and J by 7 bases, with 8 bases left in between. The germline V gene has CDR1 SGHRS and CDR2 YFSETQ. The CDR3 extends over 14 amino acids. CDR3 bases: TGCGCCAGCAGCTTGGGACAGCAAAATTCACCCCTCCACTTT. Protein: CASSLGQQNSPLHF.

This clone was counted once. This chain joins TRBV19 and TRBJ1-5, with D unresolved. Between the trimmed V and J ends, which lost 5 bases and 4 bases, there was a span of 12 bases. The CDR3 totals 14 residues. The V gene's germline CDR1 is LNHDA and CDR2 SQIVND (reference sequence). The CDR3 here is CASSPREGNQPQHF. The CDR3, as DNA: TGTGCCAGTAGTCCTCGGGAGGGAAATCAGCCCCAGCATTTT.

This chain uses TRBV9 with TRBJ1-1, with TRBD1 matching over 7 bases. Germline V gene sequence: CDR1 SGDLS, CDR2 YYNGEE. This CDR3 region has 14 residues. The V segment lost 0 bases and the J segment 3 bases; nucleotides outside the gene matches: 2. The CDR3 protein is CASSVGQGYTEAFF. In DNA form, the CDR3 reads TGTGCCAGCAGCGTAGGACAGGGCTACACTGAAGCTTTCTTT.

The gene calls are TRBV9 and TRBJ1-4, with 7 positions matching TRBD1. J lost 8 bases, V lost 0 bases, and 10 bases had no gene match. This CDR3 contains 16 residues. Germline V gene data show CDR1 as SGDLS and CDR2 as YYNGEE. Here the CDR3 reads CASSVGVRGQGEKLFF. In DNA, the CDR3 is TGTGCCAGCAGCGTAGGGGTGAGGGGGCAAGGGGAAAAACTGTTTTTT.

This chain connects TRBV15 to TRBJ1-1; D remains unclear. V lost 1 base and J lost 8, with 17 bases in between. The V gene's germline CDR1 is LNHNV and CDR2 YYDKDF (reference sequence). This CDR3 contains 15 residues. CDR3 in amino acids: CATSRGGEGVSEAFF. For the CDR3, the DNA is TGTGCCACCAGCAGAGGGGGAGAGGGAGTGTCCGAAGCTTTCTTT.

The CDR3 loop reads CASSFVARTTGTTNEKLFF. The CDR3 DNA follows: TGCGCCAGCAGCTTCGTGGCAAGGACGACAGGGACAACTAATGAAAAACTGTTTTTT. The chain carries TRBV5-1 and TRBJ1-4; 7 bases are shared with TRBD1. CDR1 SGHRS and CDR2 YFSETQ come from the germline V gene. The CDR3 is made up of 19 amino acids. The V gene end was trimmed by 2 bases and the J gene end by 0 bases; junction bases not matched to a gene: 13.

This chain links TRBV7-2 with TRBJ1-5; D is unresolved. Trimming took off 5 bases at V and 3 bases at J, with 14 bases between the two ends. The CDR3 loop spans 15 amino acids. Germline V gene sequence: CDR1 SGHTA, CDR2 FQGNSA. CDR3 loop: CASSPGSRHNQPQHF. As DNA, the CDR3 is TGTGCCAGCAGCCCGGGGTCGAGACACAATCAGCCCCAGCATTTT.

The table lists this clone with a count of one. The rearrangement links TRBV5-1 to TRBJ2-1; the match to TRBD1 covers 7 bases. Per the germline V gene, CDR1 is SGHRS and CDR2 is YFSETQ. CDR3 length: 17 residues. V shed 4 bases and J 2 bases; nucleotides not matched to a gene: 12. The CDR3 DNA is TGCGCCAGCAGCGTACCCCCCGACAGGGCGACCTACAATGAGCAGTTCTTC. Encoded protein: CASSVPPDRATYNEQFF.

This CDR3 is CASSLGQSLNQPQHF. CDR3 bases: TGTGCCAGTAGCTTGGGACAGAGTCTCAATCAGCCCCAGCATTTT. This chain uses TRBV19 with TRBJ1-5, with 7 bases identical to TRBD1. Unmatched junction bases numbered 8, after V lost 6 bases and J lost 3 bases. Germline V gene lookup returns CDR1 LNHDA and CDR2 SQIVND (reference sequence). This CDR3 is 15 amino acids long.

The CDR3 region is CASSAGQASTDTQYF. In DNA, the CDR3 is TGCGCCAGCAGCGCGGGACAGGCTAGCACAGATACGCAGTATTTT. The rearrangement links TRBV5-1 to TRBJ2-3, with 8 nucleotides matching TRBD1. This CDR3 spans 15 amino acids. Germline CDR1 reads SGHRS; CDR2 reads YFSETQ. V dropped 4 bases and J dropped 0; count of bases not matched to a gene: 4. The whole variable domain, filled in from reference TRBV5-1 and TRBJ2-3, reads KAGVTQTPRYLIKTRGQQVTLSCSPISGHRSVSWYQQTPGQGLQFLFEYFSETQRNKGNFPGRFSGRQFSNSRSEMNVSTLELGDSALYLCASSAGQASTDTQYFGPGTRLTVL.

The chain links TRBV5-1 to TRBJ2-2; 11 nucleotides align to TRBD2. The germline V gene encodes CDR1 SGHRS and CDR2 YFSETQ. V lost 4 bases to trimming and J lost 5 bases; unmatched junction nucleotides: 4. The CDR3 is made up of 15 amino acids. CDR3 in amino acids: CASSHRLAGTGELFF. For the CDR3, the DNA is TGCGCCAGCAGCCACCGACTAGCGGGGACCGGGGAGCTGTTTTTT.

The V gene is TRBV27, the J gene TRBJ2-7; possible D gene TRBD1, 6 bases. The CDR3 totals 14 residues. Trimming cost V 6 bases and J 4 bases, with 16 bases left between them. Germline V gene lookup returns CDR1 MNHEY and CDR2 SMNVEV (reference sequence). The DNA for the CDR3 is TGTGCCAGCAGGTGGCAGGGGAAGTCGTACGAGCAGTACTTC. Translating it yields CASRWQGKSYEQYF.

CDR3 residues: CASSLAGVSNQPQHF. CDR3 sequence (DNA): TGCGCCAGCAGCTTGGCAGGCGTCAGCAATCAGCCCCAGCATTTT. The chain joins TRBV5-1 to TRBJ1-5, with D unresolved. CDR3 length: 15 amino acids. Trimming stripped 0 bases from V and 1 base from J, with 8 bases between. Germline CDR1 reads SGHRS; CDR2 reads YFSETQ. Filled out from reference TRBV5-1 and TRBJ1-5, the complete variable domain reads KAGVTQTPRYLIKTRGQQVTLSCSPISGHRSVSWYQQTPGQGLQFLFEYFSETQRNKGNFPGRFSGRQFSNSRSEMNVSTLELGDSALYLCASSLAGVSNQPQHFGDGTRLSIL.

The chain employs TRBV5-6 and TRBJ1-4, with TRBD1 matching 10 bases. Germline V lookup: CDR1 SGHDT, CDR2 YYEEEE. V gave up 5 bases and J gave up 13 bases; unmatched junction bases: 11. The CDR3 is 14 residues long. CDR3 nucleotides: TGTGCCAGCAGTTCCGACAGGGGGCTCTTCGGACTGTTTTTT. Residues: CASSSDRGLFGLFF. Supplemented by reference TRBV5-6 and TRBJ1-4, the full variable domain reads DAGVTQSPTHLIKTRGQQVTLRCSPKSGHDTVSWYQQALGQGPQFIFQYYEEEERQRGNFPDRFSGHQFPNYSSELNVNALLLGDSALYLCASSSDRGLFGLFFGSGTQLSVL.

V is TRBV5-1 and J is TRBJ1-3; D is unresolved. CDR3 length: 18 residues. Trimming shortened V by 1 base and J by 2 bases, and 19 bases separated the two germline ends. Germline CDR1 SGHRS, CDR2 YFSETQ. The CDR3 DNA reads as TGCGCCAGCAGCTTGTCAGGCAATCTGCCTTCCACTGGAAACACCATATATTTT. Translated: CASSLSGNLPSTGNTIYF.

The chain employs TRBV6-6 and TRBJ1-2, with D uncertain. Trimming cost V 3 bases and J 6 bases, with 11 bases left between them. The CDR3 extends over 13 amino acids. From germline, CDR1 is MNHNY and CDR2 SVGAGI (reference sequence). The CDR3: CASSYLRENGYTF. For the CDR3, the DNA is TGTGCCAGCAGTTATCTTAGGGAGAATGGCTACACCTTC.

This clone was seen just once. The chain combines TRBV19 with TRBJ1-2; no clear D. Germline CDR1 is LNHDA and CDR2 is SQIVND (reference sequence). This CDR3 has 14 amino acids. With 4 bases removed from V and 1 base from J, the gap between germline ends came to 10 bases. The CDR3 sequence is CASSNAGINYGYTF. CDR3 nucleotide sequence: TGTGCCAGTAGTAATGCAGGTATTAACTATGGCTACACCTTC.

The chain has TRBV6-5 and TRBJ1-5, with D possibly matching TRBD1 (6 bases). CDR1 and CDR2 (germline): MNHEY, SVGAGI. Trimming pared 5 bases from V and 2 bases from J, leaving 13 bases between. The length of the CDR3 is 15 residues. The CDR3 DNA follows: TGTGCCAGCAGTACGGGTCAGGGGCGCAATCAGCCCCAGCATTTT. This translates into CASSTGQGRNQPQHF.